This T cell receptor beta chain was sequenced for a study of blood T cell repertoires in COVID-19 (dated by TCRdb to 2020 to 2022). Background on the whole study: Samples covering the acute and convalescent phases of COVID-19 were provided by collaborators in the United States, Italy and Spain. The material from the prospective study consisted of cDNA or gDNA derived from T cells, B-cell-depleted T cells, or PBMCs. Deeply sampled blood TCRbeta repertoires from subjects exposed to, actively infected with, or recovered from COVID-19 were included in the dataset. The repertoires were released in a freely available public database intended as a resource for research on the immune response to SARS-CoV-2. Samples came from the ongoing ImmuneRACE study (first 160 participants) plus 1,254 subjects from 6 global collaborators. Nearly every sample came with metadata listing a de-identified subject ID, COVID-19 status, age in years and sex. Where available, HLA class I and class II types were obtained from metadata supplied by the sample provider rather than from assay-based typing.

Worth noting for this clone: What antigen it recognizes has not been identified. Nothing much larger sits one base from this clone, and base qualities are not available.

Collaborating institutions collected whole blood in K2EDTA tubes following their own protocols. For TCRbeta analysis, collaborator samples were shipped as frozen whole blood, as isolated PBMCs, or as DNA extracted from either sample type. Here is what the overall study found, with its caveats: The amount of clinical and demographic metadata varied by source and participant and was provided uncurated.

The CDR3 goes from the cysteine to the phenylalanine over 17 residues. This entry keeps only the CDR3 DNA: 51 bases, framed from base 1. Trimming accounts for 4 bases at V and 1 base at J, while the number of junction bases matched to no gene is 13. Sequences SGHKS (CDR1) and YYEKEE (CDR2) are obtained from the germline V gene (reference sequence). The immunoSEQ Assay, a bias-controlled multiplex PCR, was used to amplify TCRbeta CDR3 regions from genomic DNA. The original methods were these. The number of nucleated cells in each sample was estimated from the amplification of reference gene primers within the assay. To quantify the absolute abundance of each unique TCRbeta CDR3 rearrangement, sequence reads were collapsed and filtered. Productive Simpson clonality was computed per sample as the square root of Simpson's diversity index over productive rearrangements. The table comes from immuneACCESS by way of TCRdb, which keeps in-frame sequences with V and J called. Part of the clones is missing from these tables; in studies checked, under half for an unresolved V gene and the rest for unknown reasons. V, J and clone size derive from that table, while D and trimming were established from the DNA sequence. A total of roughly 250,000 clones appear in this sample, approximately 90% of them only once. 3.5% to 4.5% of the sample is in the top ten clones.

The receptor was derived from a woman between 35 and 50 years old with acute or convalescent COVID-19. Sequences were obtained from peripheral blood. The rearrangement combines TRBV5-5 with TRBJ1-2, with 7 bases matching TRBD1. The encoded CDR3 is CASSIQGSLSINYGYTF. The nucleotide sequence reads TGTGCCAGCAGCATACAGGGGTCCCTTTCGATTAACTATGGCTACACCTTC.